A single sample is the source of the 9 T cell receptor beta chains below, sequenced in a study of T cell responses to AZD1222 COVID-19 vaccine. Sequenced by immunoSEQ multiplex PCR; TCRdb stores in-frame clones only, minus some. The ten top clones account for 2% to 2.5%, within a sample of over 130,000 clones. The sample was peripheral blood. Every receptor here comes from an adult in good health.

The J gene is TRBJ1-5, the V gene TRBV2; the D is unclear. Per the germline V gene, CDR1 is SNHLY and CDR2 is FYNNEI. Deletions cut 8 bases from V and 3 bases from J, with 11 bases between. This CDR3 comprises 13 residues. The CDR3 sequence is CASSGRINQPQHF. CDR3 nucleotide sequence: TGTGCCAGCTCGGGGAGGATCAATCAGCCCCAGCATTTT.

The V call is TRBV7-2, the J call TRBJ1-6, with 10 bases identical to TRBD1. The CDR3 is made up of 16 amino acids. Looked up from germline, CDR1 is SGHTA and CDR2 is FQGNSA. V shed 3 bases, J shed 8 bases, and the junction held 7 bases outside the gene matches. CDR3 residues: CASSFRSGTGDSPLHF. CDR3 nucleotide sequence: TGTGCCAGCAGCTTTCGGTCCGGGACAGGGGATTCACCCCTCCACTTT.

The chain uses TRBV4-1 and TRBJ1-1; a weak D match, TRBD1 (5 bases). Trimming stripped 3 bases from V and 1 base from J, with 9 bases between. The CDR3 consists of 14 residues. In germline, CDR1 is MGHRA, CDR2 YSYEKL. The chain's CDR3 is CASSHTTGNTEAFF. The CDR3 region has the DNA TGCGCCAGCAGCCACACTACAGGGAACACTGAAGCTTTCTTT.

The chain uses TRBV3-1 (or the pseudogene TRBV3-2) and TRBJ1-5, with D possibly matching TRBD1 (5 bases). Trimming pared 0 bases from V and 2 bases from J, leaving 20 bases between. The CDR3 has 19 amino acids. Per the germline V gene, CDR1 is LGHDT and CDR2 is YNNKEL (reference sequence). The CDR3 loop is CASSQERRRLQGGNQPQHF. CDR3 DNA sequence: TGTGCCAGCAGCCAAGAAAGGCGACGGCTCCAAGGGGGCAATCAGCCCCAGCATTTT.

The rearrangement joins TRBV4-1 to TRBJ1-4; D gene uncertain. The ends were cut back, 3 bases at V and 8 bases at J, with 13 bases in the middle. CDR3 length: 14 residues. Germline V lookup: CDR1 MGHRA, CDR2 YSYEKL. The CDR3 DNA reads TGCGCCAGCAGCCATACCCGTACCGGGGAAAAACTGTTTTTT. It specifies CASSHTRTGEKLFF.

V is TRBV18 and J is TRBJ1-1; the D is unclear. Per germline, CDR1 KGHSH and CDR2 LQKENI. The CDR3 contains 13 residues. V gave up 2 bases and J gave up 1 base, with 5 bases separating them. CDR3 nucleotide sequence: TGTGCCAGCTCACCATCAGCGAACACTGAAGCTTTCTTT. Protein sequence: CASSPSANTEAFF. The full variable domain, completed using reference TRBV18 and TRBJ1-1, is NAGVMQNPRHLVRRRGQEARLRCSPMKGHSHVYWYRQLPEEGLKFMVYLQKENIIDESGMPKERFSAEFPKEGPSILRIQQVVRGDSAAYFCASSPSANTEAFFGQGTRLTVV.

This sequence joins TRBV3-1 (or the pseudogene TRBV3-2) and TRBJ1-4; perhaps TRBD1 as D (6 bases). The V end lost 5 bases, the J end lost 3 bases, and 13 bases lay between the germline ends. Germline-derived CDR1 and CDR2 are LGHDT and YNNKEL (reference sequence). The CDR3 length is 15 residues. The CDR3 sequence: CASSGYSGANEKLFF. CDR3 coding DNA: TGTGCCAGCAGCGGATATTCAGGGGCTAATGAAAAACTGTTTTTT.

The J gene is TRBJ1-2, the V gene TRBV6-5; the match to TRBD1 covers 8 bases. Germline values: CDR1 MNHEY, CDR2 SVGAGI. The trim removed 6 bases at V and 4 bases at J, leaving 7 bases unmatched. CDR3 length: 14 amino acids. The CDR3 loop reads CASSRTGLTYGYTF. The CDR3 bases are TGTGCCAGCAGCCGGACAGGGCTCACCTATGGCTACACCTTC.

The chain has TRBV11-3 and TRBJ1-1, with D perhaps matching TRBD1 (6 bases). The CDR3 has 13 amino acids. V lost 5 bases and J 7 bases, leaving 14 bases between the germline ends. CDR1 is SGHNT, CDR2 YENEEA, per germline. CDR3 bases: TGTGCCAGCAGCGTCCGGACAGCTAGTGAAGCTTTCTTT. It specifies CASSVRTASEAFF.